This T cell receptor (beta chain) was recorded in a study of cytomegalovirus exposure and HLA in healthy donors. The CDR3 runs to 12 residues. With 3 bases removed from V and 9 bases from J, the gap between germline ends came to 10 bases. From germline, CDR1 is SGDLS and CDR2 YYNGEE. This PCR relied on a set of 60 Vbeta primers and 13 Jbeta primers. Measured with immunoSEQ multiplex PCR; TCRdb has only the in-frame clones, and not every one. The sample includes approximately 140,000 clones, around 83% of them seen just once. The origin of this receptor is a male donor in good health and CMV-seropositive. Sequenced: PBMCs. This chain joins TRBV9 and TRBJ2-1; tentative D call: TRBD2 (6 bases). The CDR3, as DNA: TGTGCCAGCAGCGCTAGCGACATTGAGCAGTTCTTC. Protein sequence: CASSASDIEQFF.